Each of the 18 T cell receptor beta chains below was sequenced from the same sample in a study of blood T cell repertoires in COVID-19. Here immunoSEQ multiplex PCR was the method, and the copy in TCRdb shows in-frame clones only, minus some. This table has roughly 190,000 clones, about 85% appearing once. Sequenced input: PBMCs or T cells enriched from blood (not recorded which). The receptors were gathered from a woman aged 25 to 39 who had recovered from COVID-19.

The CDR3 region has the DNA TGTGCCAGCAGACTCGAGGCCGCGACGGACTACGAGCAGTACTTC. Amino acids: CASRLEAATDYEQYF. This chain uses TRBV5-5 with TRBJ2-7; no clear D gene. The CDR3 totals 15 residues. V was trimmed by 5 bases and J by 3 bases, leaving 18 bases between them. CDR1 is SGHKS, CDR2 YYEKEE, per germline (reference sequence).

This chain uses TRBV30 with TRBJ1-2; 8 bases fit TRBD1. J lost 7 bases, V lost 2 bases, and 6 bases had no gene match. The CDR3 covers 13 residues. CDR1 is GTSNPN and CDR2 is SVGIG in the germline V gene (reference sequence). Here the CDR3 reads CAWSPGGWGGYTF. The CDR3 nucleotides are TGTGCCTGGAGTCCAGGGGGCTGGGGTGGCTACACCTTC.

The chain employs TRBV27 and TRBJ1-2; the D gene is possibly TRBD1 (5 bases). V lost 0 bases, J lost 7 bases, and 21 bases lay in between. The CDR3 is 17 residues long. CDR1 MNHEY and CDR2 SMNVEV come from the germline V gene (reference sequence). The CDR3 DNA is TGTGCCAGCAGTTTATCGTCCCGACAGTTTGTATTTAGTGGCTACACCTTC. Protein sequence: CASSLSSRQFVFSGYTF.

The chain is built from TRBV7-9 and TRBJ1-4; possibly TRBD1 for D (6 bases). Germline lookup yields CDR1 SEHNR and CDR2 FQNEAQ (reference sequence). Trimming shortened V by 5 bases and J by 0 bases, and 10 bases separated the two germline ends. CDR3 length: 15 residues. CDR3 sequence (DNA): TGTGCCAGCAGCGCTACAGGGACAACTAATGAAAAACTGTTTTTT. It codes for CASSATGTTNEKLFF.

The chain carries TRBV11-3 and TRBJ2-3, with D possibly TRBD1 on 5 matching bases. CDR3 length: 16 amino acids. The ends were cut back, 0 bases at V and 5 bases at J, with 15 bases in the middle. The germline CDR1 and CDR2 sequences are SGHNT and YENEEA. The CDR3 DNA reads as TGTGCCAGCAGCTTAGACGTACAGGCAACGGGAGATACGCAGTATTTT. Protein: CASSLDVQATGDTQYF. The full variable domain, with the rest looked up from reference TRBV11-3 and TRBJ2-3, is EAGVVQSPRYKIIEKKQPVAFWCNPISGHNTLYWYLQNLGQGPELLIRYENEEAVDDSQLPKDRFSAERLKGVDSTLKIQPAELGDSAVYLCASSLDVQATGDTQYFGPGTRLTVL.

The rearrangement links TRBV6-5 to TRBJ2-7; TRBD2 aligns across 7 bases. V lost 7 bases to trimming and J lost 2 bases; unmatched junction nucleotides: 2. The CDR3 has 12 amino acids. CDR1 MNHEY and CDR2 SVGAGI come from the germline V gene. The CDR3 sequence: CASKRDPYEQYF. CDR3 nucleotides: TGTGCCAGCAAGCGGGACCCCTACGAGCAGTACTTC.

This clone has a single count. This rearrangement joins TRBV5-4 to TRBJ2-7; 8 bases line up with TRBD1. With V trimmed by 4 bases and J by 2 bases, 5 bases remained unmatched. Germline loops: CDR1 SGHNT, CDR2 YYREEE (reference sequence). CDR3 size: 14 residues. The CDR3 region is CASSGGQDTYEQYF. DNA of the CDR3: TGTGCCAGCAGCGGGGGACAGGACACCTACGAGCAGTACTTC.

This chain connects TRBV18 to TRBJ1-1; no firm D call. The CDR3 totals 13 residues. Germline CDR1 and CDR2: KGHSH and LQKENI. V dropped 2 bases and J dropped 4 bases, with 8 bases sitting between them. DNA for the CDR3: TGTGCCAGCTCACCATCGGGGAGCACTGAAGCTTTCTTT. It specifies CASSPSGSTEAFF.

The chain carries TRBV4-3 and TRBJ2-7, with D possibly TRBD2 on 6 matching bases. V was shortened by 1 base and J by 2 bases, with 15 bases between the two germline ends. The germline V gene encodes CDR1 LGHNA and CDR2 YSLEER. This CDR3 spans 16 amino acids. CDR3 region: CASSQAWGGVAYEQYF. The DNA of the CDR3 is TGCGCCAGCAGCCAAGCTTGGGGCGGGGTTGCCTACGAGCAGTACTTC.

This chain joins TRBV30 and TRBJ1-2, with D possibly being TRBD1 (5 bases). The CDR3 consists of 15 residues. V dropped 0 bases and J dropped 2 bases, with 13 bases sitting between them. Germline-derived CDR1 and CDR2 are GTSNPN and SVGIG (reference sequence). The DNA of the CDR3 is TGTGCCTGGAGTGTACCTCAGGGATCAAACTATGGCTACACCTTC. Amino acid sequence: CAWSVPQGSNYGYTF.

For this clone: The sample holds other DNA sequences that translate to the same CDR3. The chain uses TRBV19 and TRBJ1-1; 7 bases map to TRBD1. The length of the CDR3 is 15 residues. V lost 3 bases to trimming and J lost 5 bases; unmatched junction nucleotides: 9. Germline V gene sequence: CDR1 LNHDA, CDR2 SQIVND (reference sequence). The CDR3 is CASSIGKQGRTEAFF. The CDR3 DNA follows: TGTGCCAGTAGTATTGGGAAACAGGGGCGGACTGAAGCTTTCTTT. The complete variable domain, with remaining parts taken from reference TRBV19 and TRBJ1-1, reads DGGITQSPKYLFRKEGQNVTLSCEQNLNHDAMYWYRQDPGQGLRLIYYSQIVNDFQKGDIAEGYSVSREKKESFPLTVTSAQKNPTAFYLCASSIGKQGRTEAFFGQGTRLTVV.

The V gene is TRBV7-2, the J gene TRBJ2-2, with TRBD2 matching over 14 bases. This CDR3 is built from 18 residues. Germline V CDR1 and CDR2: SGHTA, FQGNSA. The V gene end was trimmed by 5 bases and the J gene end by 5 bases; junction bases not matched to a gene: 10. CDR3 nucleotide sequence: TGTGCCAGCAGCCCGATGGGACTAGCGGGAGTGGGTACCGGGGAGCTGTTTTTT. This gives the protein CASSPMGLAGVGTGELFF.

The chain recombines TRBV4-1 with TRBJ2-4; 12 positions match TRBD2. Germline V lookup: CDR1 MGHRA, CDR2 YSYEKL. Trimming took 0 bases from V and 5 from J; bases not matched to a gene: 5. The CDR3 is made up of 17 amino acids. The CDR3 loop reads CASSQDSPSGGENIQYF. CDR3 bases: TGCGCCAGCAGCCAAGATTCCCCTAGCGGGGGGGAAAACATTCAGTACTTC.

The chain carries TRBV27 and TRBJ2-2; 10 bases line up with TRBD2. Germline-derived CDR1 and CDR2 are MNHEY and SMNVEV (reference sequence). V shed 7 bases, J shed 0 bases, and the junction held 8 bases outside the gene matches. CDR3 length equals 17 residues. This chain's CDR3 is CASTPGLAATNTGELFF. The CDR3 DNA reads TGTGCCAGCACCCCCGGACTAGCGGCAACGAACACCGGGGAGCTGTTTTTT.

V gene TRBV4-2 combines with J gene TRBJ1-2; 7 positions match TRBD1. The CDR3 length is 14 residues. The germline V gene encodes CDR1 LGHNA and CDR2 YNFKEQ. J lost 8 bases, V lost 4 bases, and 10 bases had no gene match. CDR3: CASSPLQGRGGYTF. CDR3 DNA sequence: TGTGCCAGCAGCCCATTACAGGGGCGAGGAGGCTACACCTTC.

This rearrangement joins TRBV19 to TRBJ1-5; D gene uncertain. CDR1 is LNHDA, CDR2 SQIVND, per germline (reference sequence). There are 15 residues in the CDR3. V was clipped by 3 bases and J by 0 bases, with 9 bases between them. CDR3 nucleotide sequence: TGTGCCAGTAGTATGAGCGTTTATAGCAATCAGCCCCAGCATTTT. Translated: CASSMSVYSNQPQHF.

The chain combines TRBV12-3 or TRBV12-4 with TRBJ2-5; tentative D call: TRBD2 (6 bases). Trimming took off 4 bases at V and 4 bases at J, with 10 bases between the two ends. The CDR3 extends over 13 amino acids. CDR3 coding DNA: TGTGCCAGCAGTTCAGCGGGCCCAGAGACCCAGTACTTC. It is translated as CASSSAGPETQYF.

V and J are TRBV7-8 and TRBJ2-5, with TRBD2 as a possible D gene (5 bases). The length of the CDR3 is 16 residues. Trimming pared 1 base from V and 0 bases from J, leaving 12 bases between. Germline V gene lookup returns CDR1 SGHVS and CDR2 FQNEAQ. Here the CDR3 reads CASSLEEGRYQETQYF. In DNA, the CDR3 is TGTGCCAGCAGCTTAGAAGAGGGAAGGTACCAAGAGACCCAGTACTTC.